This entry features one T cell receptor (beta chain) sequence. Antigen specificity is unknown. Germline CDR1 and CDR2: SGHRS and YFSETQ. Between the trimmed V and J ends, which lost 3 bases and 0 bases, there was a span of 11 bases. The CDR3 is 15 residues long. This sample is drawn from a study of T-cell memory formation after mild COVID-19. TCRdb reprocessed the 5' RACE reads with MiXCR, giving one entry per CDR3 protein. The sample holds tens of thousands of distinct CDR3 sequences, approximately 7% seen once. Overall study findings and caveats: Contracting clones localized mainly to CM and EM when CD4+ and mainly to EMRA when CD8+. Pre-infection memory harbored some responding clones, suggesting cross-reactive memory joined.

V is TRBV5-1 and J is TRBJ2-3; D remains unclear. The sequencing sample was made of PBMCs or a T cell subset sorted from them (not recorded which). This sequence was found in a man aged 18-30 years who had mild COVID-19 (a few samples of this study predate the infection). Cell type and time point are not known. The CDR3 sequence is CASSYSPSSTDTQYF. The CDR3 DNA is TGCGCCAGCAGCTACTCCCCCTCTAGCACAGATACGCAGTATTTT.